This T cell receptor beta chain was observed in a study of T-cell memory formation after mild COVID-19. Study-wide results and caveats: For second-wave clones that peaked at day 37, SARS-CoV-2 specificity went unverified. CD8+ contracting clones occupied EMRA, while CD4+ ones occupied mainly CM and EM. While clones contracting from day 15 to 85 were balanced between CD4 and CD8, later expanders leaned CD4+.

After 5'RACE with constant-segment primers, TCR alpha and TCR beta cDNA libraries carrying sample barcodes and UMIs were obtained. TCRdb called the 5' RACE reads again in MiXCR, with one record for every CDR3 protein. The repertoire has around 300,000 distinct CDR3 sequences, roughly 15% of them found once; the top ten carry about 24%. Trimming shortened V by 1 base and J by 3 bases, and 14 bases separated the two germline ends. Germline V gene lookup returns CDR1 LNHDA and CDR2 SQIVND (reference sequence). There are 16 residues in the CDR3. This clonotype was counted a few times. What it binds is not known.

The specimen was PBMCs or a T cell subset sorted from them (not recorded which). This sequence originates from a young man who had mild COVID-19 (a few samples of this study predate the infection). Cell type and time point are not known. The V and J genes are TRBV19 and TRBJ2-3; D is uncertain. The CDR3 here is CASSIGARDGTDTQYF. CDR3 bases: TGTGCCAGTAGTATAGGGGCGCGCGATGGAACAGATACGCAGTATTTT.